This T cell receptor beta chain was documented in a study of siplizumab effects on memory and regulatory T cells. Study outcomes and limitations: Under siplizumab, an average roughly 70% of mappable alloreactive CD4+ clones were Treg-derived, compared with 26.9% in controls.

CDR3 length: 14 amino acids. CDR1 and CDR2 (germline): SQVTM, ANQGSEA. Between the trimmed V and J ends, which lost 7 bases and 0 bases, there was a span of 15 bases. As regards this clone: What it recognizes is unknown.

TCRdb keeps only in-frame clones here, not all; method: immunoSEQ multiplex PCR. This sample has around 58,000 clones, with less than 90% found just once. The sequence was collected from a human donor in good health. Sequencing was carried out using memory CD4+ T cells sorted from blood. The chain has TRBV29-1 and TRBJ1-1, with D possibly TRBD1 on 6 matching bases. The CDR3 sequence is CSAKPQGMNTEAFF. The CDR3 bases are TGCAGCGCAAAACCTCAGGGGATGAACACTGAAGCTTTCTTT.